The 6 T cell receptor beta chains below all came from one sample that was sequenced in a study of blood T cell repertoires in COVID-19. Generated by immunoSEQ multiplex PCR, the TCRdb table keeps only in-frame clones and is missing some. The sample has 250,000 to 300,000 clones; 80% to 85% are singletons. Sequencing used peripheral blood. These receptors originate from a woman in her sixties with active or convalescent COVID-19.

The rearrangement uses TRBV30 and TRBJ2-5; D is perhaps TRBD2 (5 bases). Per germline, CDR1 GTSNPN and CDR2 SVGIG (reference sequence). The CDR3 has 12 amino acids. With 2 bases removed from V and 4 bases from J, the gap between germline ends came to 8 bases. CDR3: CAWSPSIETQYF. CDR3 nucleotide sequence: TGTGCCTGGAGTCCTAGCATAGAGACCCAGTACTTC.

The chain carries TRBV27 and TRBJ1-4; D gene uncertain. The V end was cut by 6 bases, the J end by 0 bases, with 5 bases between. The CDR3 has 13 residues. The germline CDR1 and CDR2 sequences are MNHEY and SMNVEV (reference sequence). CDR3 sequence reads: CASRRATNEKLFF. CDR3 bases: TGTGCCAGCAGGAGAGCAACTAATGAAAAACTGTTTTTT. Full variable domain (outside the CDR3, taken from reference TRBV27 and TRBJ1-4): EAQVTQNPRYLITVTGKKLTVTCSQNMNHEYMSWYRQDPGLGLRQIYYSMNVEVTDKGDVPEGYKVSRKEKRNFPLILESPSPNQTSLYFCASRRATNEKLFFGSGTQLSVL.

The chain carries TRBV27 and TRBJ1-2; a possible D gene is TRBD1 (5 bases). The CDR3 spans 13 residues. The ends were cut back, 6 bases at V and 2 bases at J, with 10 bases in the middle. CDR1 is MNHEY and CDR2 is SMNVEV in the germline V gene (reference sequence). The CDR3 DNA sequence: TGTGCCAGCAGCCCAGGGATAAACTATGGCTACACCTTC. Translated: CASSPGINYGYTF.

This chain connects TRBV11-1 to TRBJ2-2, with 9 bases that match TRBD1. The V and J ends lost 3 bases and 6 bases, in that order; junction bases with no gene match: 5. The germline V gene encodes CDR1 SGHAT and CDR2 FQDESV (reference sequence). The CDR3 length is 15 residues. CDR3 bases: TGTGCCAGCAGCTTCGGACAGGGGAGTTCCGGGGAGCTGTTTTTT. Its protein product is CASSFGQGSSGELFF.

This rearrangement joins TRBV5-4 to TRBJ2-2, with 7 bases matching TRBD2. The CDR3 totals 16 residues. V lost 4 bases and J lost 4; bases outside the gene matches: 10. CDR1 and CDR2 (germline): SGHNT, YYREEE (reference sequence). In nucleotides, the CDR3 is TGTGCCAGCAGCCTCCCGGGACTACTATCCACCGGGGAGCTGTTTTTT. Its protein product is CASSLPGLLSTGELFF.

V gene TRBV30 combines with J gene TRBJ1-2, with D maybe TRBD1 (6 bases). The germline gives CDR1 GTSNPN, CDR2 SVGIG (reference sequence). CDR3 size: 14 residues. Trimming stripped 0 bases from V and 4 bases from J, with 12 bases between. CDR3 nucleotides: TGTGCCTGGAGTGTACAGGGCAGGGCCTATGGCTACACCTTC. Translation: CAWSVQGRAYGYTF. The whole variable domain, remainder taken from reference TRBV30 and TRBJ1-2, is SQTIHQWPATLVQPVGSPLSLECTVEGTSNPNLYWYRQAAGRGLQLLFYSVGIGQISSEVPQNLSASRPQDRQFILSSKKLLLSDSGFYLCAWSVQGRAYGYTFGSGTRLTVV.